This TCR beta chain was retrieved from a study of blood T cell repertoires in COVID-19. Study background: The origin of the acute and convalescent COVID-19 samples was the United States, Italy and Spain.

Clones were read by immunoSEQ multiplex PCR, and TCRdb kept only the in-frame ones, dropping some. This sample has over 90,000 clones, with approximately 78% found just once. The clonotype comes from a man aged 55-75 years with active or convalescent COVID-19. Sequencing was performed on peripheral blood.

The CDR3 is CASSSGLAGVYEQYF. CDR3 sequence (DNA): TGTGCCAGCAGCTCCGGACTAGCGGGAGTATACGAGCAGTACTTC. The gene calls are TRBV7-2 and TRBJ2-7; 13 nucleotides match TRBD2. CDR3 length: 15 residues. V shed 4 bases and J 4 bases; nucleotides not matched to a gene: 4. Germline CDR1 and CDR2: SGHTA and FQGNSA. Full variable domain (outside the CDR3, taken from reference TRBV7-2 and TRBJ2-7): GAGVSQSPSNKVTEKGKDVELRCDPISGHTALYWYRQSLGQGLEFLIYFQGNSAPDKSGLPSDRFSAERTGGSVSTLTIQRTQQEDSAVYLCASSSGLAGVYEQYFGPGTRLTVT.